Each of the 7 T cell receptor beta chains below was sequenced from the same sample in a study of cytomegalovirus exposure and HLA in healthy donors. Primers: 60 Vbeta forward and 13 Jbeta reverse. The table came from immunoSEQ multiplex PCR; TCRdb's copy has only in-frame clones and leaves some out. Altogether around 150,000 clones are present, about 10% being singletons, with the ten largest covering roughly 6.4%. Sequenced input: PBMCs. The receptors shown here come from a woman between 35 and 50 years old in good health and CMV-seropositive.

This clone was counted a few times. The rearrangement joins TRBV7-8 to TRBJ2-7; 12 nucleotides agree with TRBD2. With 9 bases clipped from V and 5 bases from J, the junction kept 11 bases outside the gene matches. Germline lookup yields CDR1 SGHVS and CDR2 FQNEAQ. CDR3 length: 15 amino acids. DNA for the CDR3: TGTGCCAGTTGGACTAGCGGGGCCCCTCAGGACGAGCAGTACTTC. It encodes CASWTSGAPQDEQYF.

J is TRBJ2-7 and V is TRBV2; no clear D. The CDR3 runs 11 residues. The V end was cut by 6 bases, the J end by 6 bases, with 9 bases between. Germline values: CDR1 SNHLY, CDR2 FYNNEI. The CDR3 nucleotides read TGTGCCAGCAGAGAGAGGAGCGAGCAGTACTTC. Amino acids: CASRERSEQYF.

This clone was seen more than once but under ten times. This chain uses TRBV10-3 with TRBJ1-1; TRBD1 agrees at 7 bases. Germline loops: CDR1 ENHRY, CDR2 SYGVKD. Losses at the gene ends were 0 bases for V and 1 base for J; bases not matched to a gene: 2. This CDR3 is built from 15 residues. CDR3: CAISESRQGNTEAFF. The CDR3 region has the DNA TGTGCCATCAGTGAGTCGAGACAGGGGAACACTGAAGCTTTCTTT.

The chain employs TRBV5-1 and TRBJ2-3; 10 bases match TRBD2. The CDR3 runs 17 residues. V dropped 0 bases and J dropped 5; count of bases not matched to a gene: 9. CDR1 and CDR2 from the germline V gene are SGHRS and YFSETQ. The CDR3 reads CASSLDGSGGVVDTQYF. The CDR3 nucleotides are TGCGCCAGCAGCTTGGACGGCAGCGGGGGGGTCGTAGATACGCAGTATTTT.

This clone was observed a handful of times. V gene TRBV9 combines with J gene TRBJ1-4; D may be TRBD1 (5 bases). V dropped 4 bases and J dropped 3 bases, with 13 bases sitting between them. The CDR3 covers 15 residues. CDR1 SGDLS and CDR2 YYNGEE come from the germline V gene. The CDR3 nucleotides are TGTGCCAGCAGCCCCTCGACAGTGCCTAATGAAAAACTGTTTTTT. Protein: CASSPSTVPNEKLFF.

V is TRBV6-1 and J is TRBJ1-4, with no clear D. Trimming took 6 bases from V and 0 from J, leaving 8 bases between them. CDR1 MNHNS and CDR2 SASEGT come from the germline V gene. CDR3 length: 14 residues. This chain's CDR3 is CASRVGATNEKLFF. The CDR3 DNA sequence: TGTGCCAGCAGGGTCGGTGCAACTAATGAAAAACTGTTTTTT.

This clone was counted between two and nine times. The chain uses TRBV19 and TRBJ1-2; possible D gene TRBD1, 5 bases. CDR1 is LNHDA and CDR2 is SQIVND in the germline V gene (reference sequence). The CDR3 is made up of 14 amino acids. The germline V and J ends were trimmed by 2 bases and 8 bases, with 15 bases remaining between them. The CDR3 spells CASSIKQGSGGYTF. The CDR3 nucleotides are TGTGCCAGTAGTATAAAGCAGGGTTCCGGCGGCTACACCTTC.